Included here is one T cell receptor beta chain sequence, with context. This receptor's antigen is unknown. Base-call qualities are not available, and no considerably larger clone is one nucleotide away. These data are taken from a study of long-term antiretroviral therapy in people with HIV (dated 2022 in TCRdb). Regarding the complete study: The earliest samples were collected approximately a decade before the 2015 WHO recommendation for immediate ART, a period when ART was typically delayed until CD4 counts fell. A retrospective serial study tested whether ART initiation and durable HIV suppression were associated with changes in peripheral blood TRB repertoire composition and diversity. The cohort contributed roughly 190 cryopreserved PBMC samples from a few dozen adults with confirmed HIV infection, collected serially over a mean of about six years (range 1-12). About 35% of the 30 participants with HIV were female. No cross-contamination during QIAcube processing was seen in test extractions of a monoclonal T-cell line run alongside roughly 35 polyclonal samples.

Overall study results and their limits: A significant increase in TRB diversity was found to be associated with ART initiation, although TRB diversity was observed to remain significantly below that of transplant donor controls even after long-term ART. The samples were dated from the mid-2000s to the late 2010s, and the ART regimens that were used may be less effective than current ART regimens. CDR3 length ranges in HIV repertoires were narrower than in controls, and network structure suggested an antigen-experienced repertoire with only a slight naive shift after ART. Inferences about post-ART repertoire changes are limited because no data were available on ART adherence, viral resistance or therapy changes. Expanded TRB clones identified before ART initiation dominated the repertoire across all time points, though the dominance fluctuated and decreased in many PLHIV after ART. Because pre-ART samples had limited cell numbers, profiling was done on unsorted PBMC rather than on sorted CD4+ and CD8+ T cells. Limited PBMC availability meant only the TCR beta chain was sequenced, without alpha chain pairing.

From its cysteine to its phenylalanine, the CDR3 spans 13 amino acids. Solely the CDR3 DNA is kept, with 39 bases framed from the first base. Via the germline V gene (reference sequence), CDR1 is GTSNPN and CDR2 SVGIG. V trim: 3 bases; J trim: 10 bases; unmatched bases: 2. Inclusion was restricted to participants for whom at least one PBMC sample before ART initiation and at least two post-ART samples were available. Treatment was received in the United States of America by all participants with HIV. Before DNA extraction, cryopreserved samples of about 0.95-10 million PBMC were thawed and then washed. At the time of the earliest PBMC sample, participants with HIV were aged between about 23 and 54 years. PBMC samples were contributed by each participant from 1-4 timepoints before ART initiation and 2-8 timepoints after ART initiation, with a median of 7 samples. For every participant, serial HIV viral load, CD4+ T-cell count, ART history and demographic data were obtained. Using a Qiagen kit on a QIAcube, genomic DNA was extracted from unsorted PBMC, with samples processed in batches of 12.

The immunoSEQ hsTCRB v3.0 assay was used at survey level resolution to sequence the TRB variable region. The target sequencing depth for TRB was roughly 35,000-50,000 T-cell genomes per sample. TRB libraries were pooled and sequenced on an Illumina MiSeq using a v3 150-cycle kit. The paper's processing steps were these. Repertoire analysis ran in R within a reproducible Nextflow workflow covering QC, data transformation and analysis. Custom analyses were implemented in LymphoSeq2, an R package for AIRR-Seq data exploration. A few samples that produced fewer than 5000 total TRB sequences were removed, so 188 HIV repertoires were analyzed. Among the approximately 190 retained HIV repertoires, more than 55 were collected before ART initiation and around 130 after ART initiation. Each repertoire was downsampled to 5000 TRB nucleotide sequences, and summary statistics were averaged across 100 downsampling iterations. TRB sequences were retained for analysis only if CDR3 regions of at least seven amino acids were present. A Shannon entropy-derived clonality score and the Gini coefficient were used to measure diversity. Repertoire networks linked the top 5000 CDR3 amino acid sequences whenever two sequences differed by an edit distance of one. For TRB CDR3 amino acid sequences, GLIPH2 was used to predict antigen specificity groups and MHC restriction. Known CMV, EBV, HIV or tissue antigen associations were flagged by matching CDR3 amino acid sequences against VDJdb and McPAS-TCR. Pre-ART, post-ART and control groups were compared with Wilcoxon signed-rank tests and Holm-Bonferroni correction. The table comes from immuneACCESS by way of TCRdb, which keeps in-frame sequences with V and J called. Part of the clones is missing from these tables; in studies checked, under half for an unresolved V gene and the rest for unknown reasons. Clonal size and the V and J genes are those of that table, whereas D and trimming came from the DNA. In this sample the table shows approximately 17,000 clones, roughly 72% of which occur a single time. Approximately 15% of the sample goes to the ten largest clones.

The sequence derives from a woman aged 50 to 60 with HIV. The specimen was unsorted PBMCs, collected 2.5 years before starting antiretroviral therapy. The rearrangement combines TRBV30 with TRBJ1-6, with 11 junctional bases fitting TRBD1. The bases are TGTGCCTGGAGGGGACAGGGGGGATCACCCCTCCACTTT. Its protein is CAWRGQGGSPLHF.